This TCR beta chain appears in the sequencing data of a study of T-cell reconstitution after alpha-beta-depleted transplantation in children. Broader study findings: Surviving recipient T cells and intrathymic progenitors accounted for some patients' high TCRbeta diversity at day 60. T-cell numbers and diversity one year post-transplant derived largely from freshly generated T cells.

This clonotype was counted only a few times. Its antigen remains unidentified. Trimming removed 4 bases from V and 9 bases from J, with 10 bases in between. This CDR3 has 12 residues. Looked up from germline, CDR1 is SGHTA and CDR2 is FQGNSA. Preparation of the TCRbeta library used unique molecular identifiers. TCRdb analysed the PCR reads with MiXCR anew, one entry per CDR3 protein. The repertoire holds 800,000 to 1,000,000 distinct CDR3 sequences, less than 30% seen once, with 28% in the top ten. V gene TRBV7-2 combines with J gene TRBJ2-1; unclear D gene. The sequence was obtained from a boy younger than two who had a stem cell transplant for SCID, so the T cells may come from the graft donor. Sequenced here: PBMCs, mostly from graft donor cells, sampled 360 days after TCRalphabeta/CD19-depleted stem cell transplant. Here the CDR3 reads CASSSGFIEQFF. Written as DNA, the CDR3 is TGTGCCAGCAGCTCTGGATTCATTGAGCAGTTCTTC.